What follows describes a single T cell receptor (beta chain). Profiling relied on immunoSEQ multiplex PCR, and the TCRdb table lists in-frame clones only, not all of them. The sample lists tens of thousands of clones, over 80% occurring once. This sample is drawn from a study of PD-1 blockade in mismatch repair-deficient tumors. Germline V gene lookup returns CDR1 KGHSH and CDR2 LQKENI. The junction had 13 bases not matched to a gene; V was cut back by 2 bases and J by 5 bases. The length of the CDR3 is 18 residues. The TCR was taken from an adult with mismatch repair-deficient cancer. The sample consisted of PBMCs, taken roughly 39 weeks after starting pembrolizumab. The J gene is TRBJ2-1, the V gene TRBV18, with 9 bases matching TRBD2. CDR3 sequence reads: CASSPNIVSTSGNNEQFF. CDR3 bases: TGTGCCAGCTCACCAAATATAGTGTCGACTAGCGGTAACAATGAGCAGTTCTTC. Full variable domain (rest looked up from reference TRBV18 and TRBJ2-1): NAGVMQNPRHLVRRRGQEARLRCSPMKGHSHVYWYRQLPEEGLKFMVYLQKENIIDESGMPKERFSAEFPKEGPSILRIQQVVRGDSAAYFCASSPNIVSTSGNNEQFFGPGTRLTVL.